This T cell receptor beta chain is from a study of cytomegalovirus exposure and HLA in healthy donors. General study points: In vitro data verified a few CMV-associated chains as specific for CMV antigens. Sequencing likely caused a cluster of highly shared sequence variants. A prior analysis recorded that most TCR beta V segments were productive about 87% or about 30% of the time.

Use of 60 Vbeta and 13 Jbeta primers characterized the PCR. The assay was immunoSEQ multiplex PCR, and TCRdb's table has in-frame clones only and misses some. The sample holds 150,000 to 200,000 clones, 70% to 80% seen once. This clone was detected a few times. The target antigen is unknown. CDR3 length equals 12 residues. The V end lost 7 bases, the J end lost 7 bases, and 11 bases lay between the germline ends. Germline CDR1 and CDR2: MDHEN and SYDVKM. Sequencing input: PBMCs. The TCR originated in a woman aged 35 to 49 in good health and CMV-seronegative. The V and J genes are TRBV28 and TRBJ1-5; D perhaps matches TRBD1 (6 bases). CDR3: CASTSGGQPQHF. Written as DNA, the CDR3 is TGTGCCAGCACTTCGGGGGGCCAGCCCCAGCATTTT.